These 30 T cell receptor beta chains share one sample of origin, sequenced in a study of blood T cell repertoires in COVID-19. Some clones are missing from TCRdb's copy, which holds only in-frame ones; the method was immunoSEQ multiplex PCR. The table records tens of thousands of clones, more than 80% of them present only once. The sample comprised PBMCs or T cells enriched from blood (not recorded which). These receptors came from a woman in her thirties or forties with acute COVID-19.

This chain joins TRBV2 and TRBJ1-3, with 8 bases matching TRBD1. The CDR3 sequence is 15 residues long. The germline gives CDR1 SNHLY, CDR2 FYNNEI. Trimming took 6 bases from V and 0 from J; bases not matched to a gene: 4. The CDR3 reads CASSGQGSSGNTIYF. The CDR3 DNA is TGTGCCAGCAGCGGACAGGGAAGCTCTGGAAACACCATATATTTT.

The chain recombines TRBV18 with TRBJ1-1; D not certain. The CDR3 spans 13 residues. The V and J ends lost 6 bases and 0 bases respectively, with 8 bases between them. Germline V gene data show CDR1 as KGHSH and CDR2 as LQKENI. The CDR3 reads CASSSDMNTEAFF. Written as DNA, the CDR3 is TGTGCCAGCTCCAGTGATATGAACACTGAAGCTTTCTTT.

This chain uses TRBV21-1 with TRBJ1-5; the table's D call, TRBD1, was not checked against the DNA. TRBV21-1 is marked as a pseudogene. This CDR3 has 15 amino acids. The CDR3 loop reads CASSTDRGWNQPQHF. The CDR3, as DNA: TGTGCCAGCAGCACCGACAGGGGGTGGAATCAGCCCCAGCATTTT.

The table lists this clone with a count of one. V gene TRBV5-1 combines with J gene TRBJ2-7, with 8 bases matching TRBD1. The CDR3 has 14 amino acids. Germline values: CDR1 SGHRS, CDR2 YFSETQ. Trimming at V came to 3 bases and at J to 5 bases, leaving 7 bases not matched to a gene. CDR3 in amino acids: CASSSGQGHDEQYF. DNA for the CDR3: TGCGCCAGCAGCTCAGGACAGGGCCACGACGAGCAGTACTTC.

The chain joins TRBV24-1 to TRBJ1-5, with 7 bases lining up with TRBD1. The V gene end was trimmed by 4 bases and the J gene end by 3 bases; junction bases not matched to a gene: 8. The CDR3 runs 16 residues. Germline assignment: CDR1 KGHDR and CDR2 SFDVKD. CDR3 DNA: TGTGCCACCAGTGACGATAGGACAGGCTACAATCAGCCCCAGCATTTT. The encoded protein is CATSDDRTGYNQPQHF.

The rearrangement joins TRBV19 to TRBJ2-1; the D gene is possibly TRBD2 (5 bases). V dropped 6 bases and J dropped 9 bases, with 9 bases sitting between them. This CDR3 has 11 amino acids. The germline CDR1 and CDR2 sequences are LNHDA and SQIVND (reference sequence). CDR3: CASRVGGEQFF. For the CDR3, the DNA is TGTGCCAGTAGAGTAGGAGGTGAGCAGTTCTTC.

This clone appeared a single time. The chain couples TRBV28 to TRBJ2-7, with D maybe TRBD2 (6 bases). The CDR3 runs to 12 residues. Trimming cost V 6 bases and J 6 bases, with 12 bases left between them. Germline CDR1 is MDHEN and CDR2 is SYDVKM. In nucleotides, the CDR3 is TGTGCCAGCAGCCCGACTAGTATCGAGCAGTACTTC. It encodes CASSPTSIEQYF.

This chain links TRBV25-1 with TRBJ1-6; the match to TRBD1 covers 7 bases. This CDR3 has 15 amino acids. Losses at the gene ends were 4 bases for V and 6 bases for J; bases not matched to a gene: 6. Germline loops: CDR1 MGHDK, CDR2 SYGVNS. CDR3 protein: CASSAGAGGNSPLHF. As DNA, the CDR3 is TGTGCCAGCAGTGCAGGGGCAGGGGGTAATTCACCCCTCCACTTT.

This chain connects TRBV25-1 to TRBJ1-6, with 7 bases aligning to TRBD1. Per the germline V gene, CDR1 is MGHDK and CDR2 is SYGVNS. The CDR3 length is 14 residues. The junction had 9 bases not matched to a gene; V was cut back by 8 bases and J by 8 bases. As DNA, the CDR3 is TGTGCCAGCTCGAAGCAGGGGGACTATTCACCCCTCCACTTT. Translating gives CASSKQGDYSPLHF.

J is TRBJ2-7 and V is TRBV28; 7 nucleotides agree with TRBD2. With 5 bases clipped from V and 5 bases from J, the junction kept 6 bases outside the gene matches. Germline V gene data show CDR1 as MDHEN and CDR2 as SYDVKM. This CDR3 spans 13 amino acids. This CDR3 reads CASSRRGVHEQYF. The DNA for the CDR3 is TGTGCCAGCAGTCGACGGGGGGTCCACGAGCAGTACTTC.

V is TRBV6-5 and J is TRBJ2-4; 7 positions match TRBD1. Germline values: CDR1 MNHEY, CDR2 SVGAGI. The CDR3 is made up of 15 amino acids. Unmatched junction bases numbered 6, after V lost 6 bases and J lost 1 base. CDR3 sequence (DNA): TGTGCCAGCAGCCATACAGGGGATGCCAAAAACATTCAGTACTTC. As protein: CASSHTGDAKNIQYF.

The chain combines TRBV24-1 with TRBJ2-2; the match to TRBD2 covers 14 bases. V lost 4 bases, J lost 9 bases, and 6 bases stayed unmatched. CDR1 and CDR2 (germline): KGHDR, SFDVKD. The CDR3 loop spans 16 amino acids. CDR3 in DNA: TGTGCCACCAGTGAGCCGGGACTAGCGGGAGTGCGGGAGCTGTTTTTT. It encodes CATSEPGLAGVRELFF.

The chain carries TRBV6-1 and TRBJ2-3; TRBD2 matches at 9 bases. The junction had 12 bases not matched to a gene; V was cut back by 3 bases and J by 2 bases. Per the germline V gene, CDR1 is MNHNS and CDR2 is SASEGT. This CDR3 is built from 18 residues. CDR3 nucleotides: TGTGCCAGCAGTGACCCAGTCGGAGCGGGGGGACCCACAGATACGCAGTATTTT. This codes for CASSDPVGAGGPTDTQYF.

The V and J genes are TRBV5-6 and TRBJ1-1; a possible D gene is TRBD1 (6 bases). V was pared by 4 bases and J by 0 bases, with 25 bases between. Germline CDR1 reads SGHDT; CDR2 reads YYEEEE. The CDR3 runs to 19 residues. CDR3 coding DNA: TGTGCCAGCAGCCACCAGGGGTTGGAGACTTGGGGCATGAACACTGAAGCTTTCTTT. Its protein is CASSHQGLETWGMNTEAFF. Filled out from reference TRBV5-6 and TRBJ1-1, the complete variable domain reads DAGVTQSPTHLIKTRGQQVTLRCSPKSGHDTVSWYQQALGQGPQFIFQYYEEEERQRGNFPDRFSGHQFPNYSSELNVNALLLGDSALYLCASSHQGLETWGMNTEAFFGQGTRLTVV.

CDR3 DNA: TGCGCCAGCAGCTTGCCTTGGACAGGAGAATCCTACGAGCAGTACTTC. This translates into CASSLPWTGESYEQYF. This chain joins TRBV5-1 and TRBJ2-7; 7 positions agree with TRBD1. The CDR3 is made up of 16 amino acids. Trimming took 1 base from V and 1 from J; bases not matched to a gene: 8. The germline CDR1 and CDR2 sequences are SGHRS and YFSETQ. Full variable domain (missing parts from reference TRBV5-1 and TRBJ2-7): KAGVTQTPRYLIKTRGQQVTLSCSPISGHRSVSWYQQTPGQGLQFLFEYFSETQRNKGNFPGRFSGRQFSNSRSEMNVSTLELGDSALYLCASSLPWTGESYEQYFGPGTRLTVT.

The V and J genes are TRBV15 and TRBJ1-1, with D possibly matching TRBD1 (5 bases). The CDR3 length is 18 residues. Germline V gene lookup returns CDR1 LNHNV and CDR2 YYDKDF (reference sequence). The V end was cut by 0 bases, the J end by 4 bases, with 21 bases between. CDR3 region: CATSREGVPGLGATEAFF. In nucleotides, the CDR3 is TGTGCCACCAGCAGAGAGGGTGTGCCTGGATTAGGGGCCACTGAAGCTTTCTTT.

The chain joins TRBV6-5 to TRBJ1-4, with 7 nucleotides matching TRBD1. This CDR3 contains 14 residues. V lost 4 bases to trimming and J lost 3 bases; unmatched junction nucleotides: 2. Germline CDR1 and CDR2: MNHEY and SVGAGI. CDR3 region: CASSWGQSNEKLFF. The CDR3 DNA reads TGTGCCAGCAGTTGGGGACAGTCTAATGAAAAACTGTTTTTT.

The J gene is TRBJ2-1, the V gene TRBV27, with 10 bases fitting TRBD2. CDR1 is MNHEY, CDR2 SMNVEV, per germline (reference sequence). Germline trimming cut 8 bases from V and 6 bases from J; bases unmatched to any gene: 4. CDR3 length equals 13 residues. For the CDR3, the DNA is TGTGCCAGCGCTAGCGGGGGACTCAATGAGCAGTTCTTC. It translates to CASASGGLNEQFF.

This chain uses TRBV2 with TRBJ2-5; 12 bases align to TRBD2. The CDR3 extends over 15 amino acids. V lost 7 bases and J lost 9; bases outside the gene matches: 12. Germline V lookup: CDR1 SNHLY, CDR2 FYNNEI. In nucleotides, the CDR3 is TGTGCCAGCAACGAACTAGCGGGAGGCCCAGGGGCCCAGTACTTC. As protein: CASNELAGGPGAQYF.

V is TRBV27 and J is TRBJ2-2; TRBD2 matches at 9 bases. The CDR3 extends over 17 amino acids. Trimming at V came to 3 bases and at J to 0 bases, leaving 5 bases not matched to a gene. Germline lookup yields CDR1 MNHEY and CDR2 SMNVEV (reference sequence). CDR3 DNA: TGTGCCAGCAGTTTGAGGTCTAGCGGGGCGAACACCGGGGAGCTGTTTTTT. Residues: CASSLRSSGANTGELFF.

The rearrangement uses TRBV19 and TRBJ2-7; tentative D call: TRBD2 (5 bases). From germline, CDR1 is LNHDA and CDR2 SQIVND (reference sequence). Trimming took 6 bases from V and 2 from J, leaving 17 bases between them. CDR3 length: 15 residues. CDR3 protein: CASRQSRGNTYEQYF. The CDR3 bases are TGTGCCAGTAGGCAATCAAGAGGGAACACCTACGAGCAGTACTTC. Full variable domain (missing parts from reference TRBV19 and TRBJ2-7): DGGITQSPKYLFRKEGQNVTLSCEQNLNHDAMYWYRQDPGQGLRLIYYSQIVNDFQKGDIAEGYSVSREKKESFPLTVTSAQKNPTAFYLCASRQSRGNTYEQYFGPGTRLTVT.

The V call is TRBV28, the J call TRBJ1-6; tentatively, D is TRBD1 (5 bases). Germline V gene lookup returns CDR1 MDHEN and CDR2 SYDVKM. This CDR3 has 16 residues. Trimming removed 3 bases from V and 5 bases from J, with 14 bases in between. The DNA for the CDR3 is TGTGCCAGCAGTTTCCTGGGGCTAGGGGATAATTCACCCCTCCACTTT. This gives the protein CASSFLGLGDNSPLHF. Looking up the rest from reference TRBV28 and TRBJ1-6 gives the full variable domain: DVKVTQSSRYLVKRTGEKVFLECVQDMDHENMFWYRQDPGLGLRLIYFSYDVKMKEKGDIPEGYSVSREKKERFSLILESASTNQTSMYLCASSFLGLGDNSPLHFGNGTRLTVT.

CDR3 coding DNA: TGTGCCAGCAGCTTTCGATCAGGGTCTGGCTACACCTTC. Translating gives CASSFRSGSGYTF. This chain connects TRBV5-6 to TRBJ1-2; D possibly corresponds to TRBD1 (5 bases). Germline V CDR1 and CDR2: SGHDT, YYEEEE. The CDR3 is 13 residues long. V was trimmed by 2 bases and J by 7 bases, leaving 12 bases between them.

The chain is built from TRBV9 and TRBJ1-1; 8 bases fit TRBD1. Germline CDR1 and CDR2: SGDLS and YYNGEE. CDR3 length: 16 residues. The J segment lost 2 bases and the V segment lost 3 bases, leaving 9 bases of the junction unmatched. The CDR3, as DNA: TGTGCCAGCAGCGAGGGCAGGGGGCGTTACAACACTGAAGCTTTCTTT. It encodes CASSEGRGRYNTEAFF.

V usage is TRBV11-2 and J usage is TRBJ2-3; TRBD2 might be the D (6 bases). V was clipped by 1 base and J by 0 bases, with 8 bases between them. Germline-derived CDR1 and CDR2 are SGHAT and FQNNGV. This CDR3 is 15 amino acids long. CDR3 sequence: CASSLVGTSTDTQYF. The CDR3 nucleotides read TGTGCCAGCAGCTTAGTTGGGACTAGCACAGATACGCAGTATTTT.

V usage is TRBV7-9 and J usage is TRBJ1-1; a possible D gene is TRBD1 (5 bases). V shed 5 bases and J shed 4 bases, with 11 bases lying between them. Germline CDR1 reads SEHNR; CDR2 reads FQNEAQ (reference sequence). This CDR3 comprises 13 residues. CDR3 coding DNA: TGTGCCAGCAGCGAAGGGGCATCCACTGAAGCTTTCTTT. This codes for CASSEGASTEAFF.

This clone was seen a handful of times. This chain uses TRBV14 with TRBJ1-6; 7 nucleotides align to TRBD1. CDR1 and CDR2 from the germline V gene are SGHDN and FVKESK. J lost 6 bases, V lost 5 bases, and 13 bases had no gene match. This CDR3 comprises 17 residues. The CDR3 here is CASSALNRDSFNSPLHF. Here the CDR3 DNA reads TGTGCCAGCAGCGCGTTAAACCGGGACAGCTTTAATTCACCCCTCCACTTT.

The rearrangement joins TRBV5-6 to TRBJ1-1; the D gene is possibly TRBD1 (5 bases). Per germline, CDR1 SGHDT and CDR2 YYEEEE. This CDR3 is built from 12 residues. Trimming removed 0 bases at V and 10 bases at J, with 10 bases between. CDR3 sequence: CASSLGQGTAFF. The CDR3 nucleotides read TGTGCCAGCAGCTTGGGGCAGGGCACAGCTTTCTTT.

The V and J genes are TRBV9 and TRBJ2-2; 7 bases fit TRBD1. V shed 4 bases and J 5 bases; nucleotides not matched to a gene: 8. The CDR3 length is 15 residues. Germline V gene lookup returns CDR1 SGDLS and CDR2 YYNGEE. The DNA of the CDR3 is TGTGCCAGCAGCAGTCAGGGGGAAAGGACCGGGGAGCTGTTTTTT. Residues: CASSSQGERTGELFF. The entire variable domain, with the rest obtained from reference TRBV9 and TRBJ2-2, is as follows: DSGVTQTPKHLITATGQRVTLRCSPRSGDLSVYWYQQSLDQGLQFLIQYYNGEERAKGNILERFSAQQFPDLHSELNLSSLELGDSALYFCASSSQGERTGELFFGEGSRLTVL.

The chain is built from TRBV9 and TRBJ2-7; 7 nucleotides align to TRBD2. With V trimmed by 3 bases and J by 0 bases, 6 bases remained unmatched. Germline CDR1 SGDLS, CDR2 YYNGEE. The CDR3 is made up of 15 amino acids. The CDR3 protein is CASSAGVAGSYEQYF. The CDR3 region has the DNA TGTGCCAGCAGCGCCGGGGTAGCGGGCTCCTACGAGCAGTACTTC.